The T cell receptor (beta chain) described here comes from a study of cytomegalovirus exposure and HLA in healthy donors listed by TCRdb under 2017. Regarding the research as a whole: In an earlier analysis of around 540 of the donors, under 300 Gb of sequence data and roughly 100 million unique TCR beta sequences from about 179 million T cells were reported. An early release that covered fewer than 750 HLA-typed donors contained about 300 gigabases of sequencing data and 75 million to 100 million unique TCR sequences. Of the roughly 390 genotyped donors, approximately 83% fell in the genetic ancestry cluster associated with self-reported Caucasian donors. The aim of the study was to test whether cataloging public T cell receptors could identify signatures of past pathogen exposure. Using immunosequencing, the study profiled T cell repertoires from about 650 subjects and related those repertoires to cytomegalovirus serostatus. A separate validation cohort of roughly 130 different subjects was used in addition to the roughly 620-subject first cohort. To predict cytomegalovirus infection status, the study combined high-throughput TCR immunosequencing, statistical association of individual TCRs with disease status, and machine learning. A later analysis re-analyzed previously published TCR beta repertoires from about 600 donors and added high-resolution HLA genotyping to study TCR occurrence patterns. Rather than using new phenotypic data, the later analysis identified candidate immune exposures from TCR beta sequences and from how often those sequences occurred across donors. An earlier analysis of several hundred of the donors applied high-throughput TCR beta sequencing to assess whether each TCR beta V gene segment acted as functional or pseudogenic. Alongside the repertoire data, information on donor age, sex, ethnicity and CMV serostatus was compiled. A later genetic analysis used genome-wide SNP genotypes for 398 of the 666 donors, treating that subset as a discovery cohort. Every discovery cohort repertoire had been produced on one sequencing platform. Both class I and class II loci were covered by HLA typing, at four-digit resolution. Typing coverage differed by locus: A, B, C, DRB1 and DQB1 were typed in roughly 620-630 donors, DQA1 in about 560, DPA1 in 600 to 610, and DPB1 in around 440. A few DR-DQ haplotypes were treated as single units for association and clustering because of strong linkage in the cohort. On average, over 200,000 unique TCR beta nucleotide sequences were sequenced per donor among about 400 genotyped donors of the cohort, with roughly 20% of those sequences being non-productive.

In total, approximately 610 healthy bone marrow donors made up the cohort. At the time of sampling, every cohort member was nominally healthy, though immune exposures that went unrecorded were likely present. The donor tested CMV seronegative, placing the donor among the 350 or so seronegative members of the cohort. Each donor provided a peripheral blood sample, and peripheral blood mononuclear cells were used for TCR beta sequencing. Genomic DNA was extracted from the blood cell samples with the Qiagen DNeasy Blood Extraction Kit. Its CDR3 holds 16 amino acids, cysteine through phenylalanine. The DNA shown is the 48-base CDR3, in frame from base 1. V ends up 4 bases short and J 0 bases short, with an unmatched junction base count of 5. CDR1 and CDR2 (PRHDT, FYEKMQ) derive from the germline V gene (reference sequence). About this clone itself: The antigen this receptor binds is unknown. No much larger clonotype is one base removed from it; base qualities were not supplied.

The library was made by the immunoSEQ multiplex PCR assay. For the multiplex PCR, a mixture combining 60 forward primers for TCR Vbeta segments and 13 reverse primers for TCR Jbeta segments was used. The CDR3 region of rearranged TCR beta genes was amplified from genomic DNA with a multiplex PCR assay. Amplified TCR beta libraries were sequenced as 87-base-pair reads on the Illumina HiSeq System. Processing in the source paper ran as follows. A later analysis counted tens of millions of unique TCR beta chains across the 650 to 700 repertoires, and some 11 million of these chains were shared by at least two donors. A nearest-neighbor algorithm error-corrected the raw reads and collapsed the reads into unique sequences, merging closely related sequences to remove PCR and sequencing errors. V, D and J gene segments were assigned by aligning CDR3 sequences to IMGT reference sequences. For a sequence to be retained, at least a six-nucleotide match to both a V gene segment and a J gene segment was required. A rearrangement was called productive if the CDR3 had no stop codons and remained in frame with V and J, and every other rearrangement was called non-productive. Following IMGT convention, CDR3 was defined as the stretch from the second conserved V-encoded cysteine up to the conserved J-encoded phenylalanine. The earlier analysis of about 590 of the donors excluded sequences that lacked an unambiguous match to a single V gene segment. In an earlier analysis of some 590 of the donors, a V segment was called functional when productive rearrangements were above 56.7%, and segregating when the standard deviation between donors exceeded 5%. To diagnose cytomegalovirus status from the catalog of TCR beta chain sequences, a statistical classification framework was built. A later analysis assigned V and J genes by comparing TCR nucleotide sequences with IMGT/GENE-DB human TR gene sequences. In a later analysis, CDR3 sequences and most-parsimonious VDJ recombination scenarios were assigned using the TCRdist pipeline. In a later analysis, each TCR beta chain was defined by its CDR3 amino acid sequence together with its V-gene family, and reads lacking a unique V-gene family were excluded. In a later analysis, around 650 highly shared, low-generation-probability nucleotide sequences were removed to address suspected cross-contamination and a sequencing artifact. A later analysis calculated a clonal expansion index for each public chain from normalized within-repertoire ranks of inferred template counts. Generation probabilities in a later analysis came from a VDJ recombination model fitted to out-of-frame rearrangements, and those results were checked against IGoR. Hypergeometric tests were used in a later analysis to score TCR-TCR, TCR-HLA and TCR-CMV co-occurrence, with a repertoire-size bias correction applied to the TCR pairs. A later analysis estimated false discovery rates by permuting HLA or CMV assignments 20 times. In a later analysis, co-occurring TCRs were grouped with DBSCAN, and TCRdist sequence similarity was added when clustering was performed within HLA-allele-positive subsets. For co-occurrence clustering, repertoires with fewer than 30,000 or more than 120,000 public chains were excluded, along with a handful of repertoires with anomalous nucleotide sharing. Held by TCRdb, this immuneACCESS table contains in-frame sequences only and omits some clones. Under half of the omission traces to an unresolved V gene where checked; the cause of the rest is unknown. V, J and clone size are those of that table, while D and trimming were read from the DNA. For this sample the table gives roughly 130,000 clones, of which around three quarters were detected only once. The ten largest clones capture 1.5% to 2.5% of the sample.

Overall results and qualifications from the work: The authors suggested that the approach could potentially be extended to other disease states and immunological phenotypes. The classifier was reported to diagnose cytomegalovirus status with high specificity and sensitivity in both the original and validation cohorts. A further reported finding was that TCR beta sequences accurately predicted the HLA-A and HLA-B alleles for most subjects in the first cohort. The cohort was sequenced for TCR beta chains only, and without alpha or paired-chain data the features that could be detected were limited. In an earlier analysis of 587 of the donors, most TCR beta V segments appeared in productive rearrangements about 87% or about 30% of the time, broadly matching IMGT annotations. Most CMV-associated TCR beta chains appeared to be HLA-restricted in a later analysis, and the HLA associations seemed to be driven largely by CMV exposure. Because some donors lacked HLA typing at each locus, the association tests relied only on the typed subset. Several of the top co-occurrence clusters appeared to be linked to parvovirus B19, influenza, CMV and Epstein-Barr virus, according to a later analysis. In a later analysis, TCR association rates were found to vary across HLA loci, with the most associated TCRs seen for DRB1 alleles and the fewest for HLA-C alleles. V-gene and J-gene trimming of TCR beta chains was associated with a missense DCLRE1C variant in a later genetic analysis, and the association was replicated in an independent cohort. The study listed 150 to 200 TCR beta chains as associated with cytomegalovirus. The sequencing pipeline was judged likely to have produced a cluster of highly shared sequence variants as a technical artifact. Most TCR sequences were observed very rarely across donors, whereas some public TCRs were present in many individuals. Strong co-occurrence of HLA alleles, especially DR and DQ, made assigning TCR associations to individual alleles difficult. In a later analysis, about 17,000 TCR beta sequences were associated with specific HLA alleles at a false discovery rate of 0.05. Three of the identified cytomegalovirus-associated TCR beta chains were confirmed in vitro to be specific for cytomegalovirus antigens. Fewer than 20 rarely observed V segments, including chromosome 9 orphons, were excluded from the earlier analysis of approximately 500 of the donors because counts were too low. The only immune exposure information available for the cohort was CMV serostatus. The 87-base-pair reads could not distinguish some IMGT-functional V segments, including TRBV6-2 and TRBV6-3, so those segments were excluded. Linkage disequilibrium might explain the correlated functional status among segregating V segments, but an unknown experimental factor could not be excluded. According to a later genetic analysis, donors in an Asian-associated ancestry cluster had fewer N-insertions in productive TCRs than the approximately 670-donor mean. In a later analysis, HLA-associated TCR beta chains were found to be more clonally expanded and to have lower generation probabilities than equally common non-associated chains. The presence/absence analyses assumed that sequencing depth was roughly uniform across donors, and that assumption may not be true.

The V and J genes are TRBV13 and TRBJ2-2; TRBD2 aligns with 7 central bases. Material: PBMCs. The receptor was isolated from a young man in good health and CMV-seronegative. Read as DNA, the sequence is TGTGCCAGCAGCTCCCCGGCGGGAGCGAACACCGGGGAGCTGTTTTTT. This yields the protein CASSSPAGANTGELFF. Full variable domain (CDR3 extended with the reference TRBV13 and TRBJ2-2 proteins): AAGVIQSPRHLIKEKRETATLKCYPIPRHDTVYWYQQGPGQDPQFLISFYEKMQSDKGSIPDRFSAQQFSDYHSELNMSSLELGDSALYFCASSSPAGANTGELFFGEGSRLTVL.